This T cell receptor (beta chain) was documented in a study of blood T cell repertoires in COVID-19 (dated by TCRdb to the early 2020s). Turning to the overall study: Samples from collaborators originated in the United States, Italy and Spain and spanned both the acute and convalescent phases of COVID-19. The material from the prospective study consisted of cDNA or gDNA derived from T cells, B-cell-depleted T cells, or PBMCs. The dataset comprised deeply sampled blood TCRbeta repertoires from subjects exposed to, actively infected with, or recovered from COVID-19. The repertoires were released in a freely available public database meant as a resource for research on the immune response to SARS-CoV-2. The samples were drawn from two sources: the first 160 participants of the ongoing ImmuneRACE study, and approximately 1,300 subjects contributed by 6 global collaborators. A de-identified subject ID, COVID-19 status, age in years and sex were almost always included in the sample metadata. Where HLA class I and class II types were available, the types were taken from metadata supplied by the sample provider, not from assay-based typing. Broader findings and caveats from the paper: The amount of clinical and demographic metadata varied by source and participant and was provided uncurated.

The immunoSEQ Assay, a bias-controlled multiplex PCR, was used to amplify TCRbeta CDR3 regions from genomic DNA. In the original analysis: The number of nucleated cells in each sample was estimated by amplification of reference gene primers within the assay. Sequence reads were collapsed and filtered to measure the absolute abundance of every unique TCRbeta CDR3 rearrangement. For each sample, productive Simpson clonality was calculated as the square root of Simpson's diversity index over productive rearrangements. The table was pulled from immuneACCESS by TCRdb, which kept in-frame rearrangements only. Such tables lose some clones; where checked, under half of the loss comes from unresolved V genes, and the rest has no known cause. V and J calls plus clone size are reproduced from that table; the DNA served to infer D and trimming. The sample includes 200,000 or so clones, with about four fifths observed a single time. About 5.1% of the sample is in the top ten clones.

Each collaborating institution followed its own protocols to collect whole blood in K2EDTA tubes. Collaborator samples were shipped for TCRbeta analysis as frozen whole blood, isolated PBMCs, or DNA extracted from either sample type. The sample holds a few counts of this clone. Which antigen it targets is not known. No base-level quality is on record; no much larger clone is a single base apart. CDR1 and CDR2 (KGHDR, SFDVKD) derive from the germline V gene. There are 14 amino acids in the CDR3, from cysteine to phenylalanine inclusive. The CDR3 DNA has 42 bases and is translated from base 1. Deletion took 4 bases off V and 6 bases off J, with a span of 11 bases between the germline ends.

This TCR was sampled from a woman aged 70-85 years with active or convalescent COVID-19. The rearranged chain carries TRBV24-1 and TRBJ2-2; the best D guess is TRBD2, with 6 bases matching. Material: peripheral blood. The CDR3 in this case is CATSDGTWAGELFF. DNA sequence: TGTGCCACCAGTGACGGGACTTGGGCCGGGGAGCTGTTTTTT.